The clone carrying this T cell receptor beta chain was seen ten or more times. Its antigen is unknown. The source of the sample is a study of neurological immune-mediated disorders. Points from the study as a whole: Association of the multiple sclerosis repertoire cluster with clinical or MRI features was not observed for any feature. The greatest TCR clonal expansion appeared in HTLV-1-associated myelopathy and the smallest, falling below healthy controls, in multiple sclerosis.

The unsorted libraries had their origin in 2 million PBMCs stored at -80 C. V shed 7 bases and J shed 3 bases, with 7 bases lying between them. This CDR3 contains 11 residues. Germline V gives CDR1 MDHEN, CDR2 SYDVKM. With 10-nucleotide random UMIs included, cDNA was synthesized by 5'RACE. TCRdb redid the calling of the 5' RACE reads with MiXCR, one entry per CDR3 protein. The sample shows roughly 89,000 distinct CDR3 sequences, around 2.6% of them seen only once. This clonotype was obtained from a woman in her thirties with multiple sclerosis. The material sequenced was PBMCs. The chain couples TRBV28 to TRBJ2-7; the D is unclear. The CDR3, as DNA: TGTGCCAGCACCTCGCTCTACGAGCAGTACTTC. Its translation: CASTSLYEQYF.